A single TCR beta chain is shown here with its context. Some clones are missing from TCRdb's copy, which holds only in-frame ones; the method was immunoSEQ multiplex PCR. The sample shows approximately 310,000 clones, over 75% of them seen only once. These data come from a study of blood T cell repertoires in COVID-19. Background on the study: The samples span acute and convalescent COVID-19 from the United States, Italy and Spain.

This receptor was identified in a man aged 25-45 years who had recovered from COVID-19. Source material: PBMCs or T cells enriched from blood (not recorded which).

The CDR3 loop reads CASSVFGTPQETQYF. In DNA, the CDR3 is TGTGCCAGCAGCGTCTTCGGGACTCCCCAAGAGACCCAGTACTTC. The chain carries TRBV9 and TRBJ2-5; D may be TRBD2 (6 bases). Trimming pared 2 bases from V and 1 base from J, leaving 12 bases between. Germline V gene lookup returns CDR1 SGDLS and CDR2 YYNGEE. The CDR3 totals 15 residues.